Each of the 17 T cell receptor beta chains below was sequenced from the same sample in a study of blood T cell repertoires in COVID-19. Generated by immunoSEQ multiplex PCR, the TCRdb table keeps only in-frame clones and is missing some. This table has hundreds of thousands of clones, around 89% appearing once. The sample taken for sequencing was PBMCs or T cells enriched from blood (not recorded which). These receptors were collected from a woman under 30 with acute COVID-19.

This chain connects TRBV7-9 to TRBJ1-3, with a tentative D call TRBD1 (5 bases). In germline, CDR1 is SEHNR, CDR2 FQNEAQ (reference sequence). V was clipped by 6 bases and J by 0 bases, with 12 bases between them. The CDR3 spans 15 residues. The CDR3 DNA reads TGTGCCAGCAGGACAGTTGCACTCTCTGGAAACACCATATATTTT. Protein: CASRTVALSGNTIYF.

V gene TRBV7-8 combines with J gene TRBJ2-1; TRBD2 matches at 11 bases. The CDR3 is 16 amino acids. The trim removed 5 bases at V and 0 bases at J, leaving 3 bases unmatched. Germline CDR1 reads SGHVS; CDR2 reads FQNEAQ. The chain's CDR3 is CASSLGTSGSYNEQFF. Here the CDR3 DNA reads TGTGCCAGCAGCCTAGGGACTAGCGGCTCCTACAATGAGCAGTTCTTC.

The J gene is TRBJ2-3, the V gene TRBV7-2, with TRBD2 matching over 7 bases. CDR1 SGHTA and CDR2 FQGNSA come from the germline V gene. With V trimmed by 4 bases and J by 5 bases, 6 bases remained unmatched. The CDR3 is 14 residues long. Here the CDR3 reads CASSSNVAGDTQYF. The CDR3 DNA follows: TGTGCCAGCAGCTCAAATGTAGCGGGAGATACGCAGTATTTT.

The chain uses TRBV3-1 (or the pseudogene TRBV3-2) and TRBJ1-5, with D perhaps TRBD1 (6 bases). Trimming removed 3 bases from V and 7 bases from J, with 13 bases in between. Germline V gene data show CDR1 as LGHDT and CDR2 as YNNKEL (reference sequence). This CDR3 is built from 14 residues. DNA for the CDR3: TGTGCCAGCAGCCAGGCCACCAGGGGACAGCCCCAGCATTTT. Amino acid sequence: CASSQATRGQPQHF.

The rearrangement links TRBV28 to TRBJ1-5, with TRBD1 as a possible D gene (6 bases). The CDR3 extends over 22 amino acids. Germline values: CDR1 MDHEN, CDR2 SYDVKM. V was clipped by 1 base and J by 6 bases, with 34 bases between them. The CDR3 spells CASSLLFLGRQVPMSSRQPQHF. CDR3 bases: TGTGCCAGCAGTTTATTATTTCTGGGACGACAGGTTCCCATGTCGTCGCGTCAGCCCCAGCATTTT.

J is TRBJ2-7 and V is TRBV5-1; 8 positions agree with TRBD1. The V segment lost 4 bases and the J segment 5 bases; nucleotides outside the gene matches: 5. CDR1 and CDR2 from the germline V gene are SGHRS and YFSETQ. The CDR3 runs 13 residues. CDR3: CASSLGQANEQYF. CDR3 DNA: TGCGCCAGCAGCCTGGGACAGGCAAACGAGCAGTACTTC.

This chain connects TRBV3-1 (or the pseudogene TRBV3-2) to TRBJ2-7; 8 nucleotides line up with TRBD2. With 4 bases clipped from V and 5 bases from J, the junction kept 16 bases outside the gene matches. The CDR3 consists of 17 residues. Germline-derived CDR1 and CDR2 are LGHDT and YNNKEL (reference sequence). The CDR3 loop reads CASSPQVATSVGNEQYF. CDR3 nucleotide sequence: TGTGCCAGCAGCCCACAAGTAGCGACTAGCGTCGGAAACGAGCAGTACTTC.

The chain employs TRBV28 and TRBJ1-5; D is undetermined. Germline-derived CDR1 and CDR2 are MDHEN and SYDVKM. Trimming pared 6 bases from V and 3 bases from J, leaving 6 bases between. This CDR3 is built from 12 residues. The CDR3 reads CASSRPNQPQHF. In DNA, the CDR3 is TGTGCCAGCAGCAGGCCCAATCAGCCCCAGCATTTT. Together with reference TRBV28 and TRBJ1-5, the CDR3 gives the full variable domain: DVKVTQSSRYLVKRTGEKVFLECVQDMDHENMFWYRQDPGLGLRLIYFSYDVKMKEKGDIPEGYSVSREKKERFSLILESASTNQTSMYLCASSRPNQPQHFGDGTRLSIL.

The gene calls are TRBV7-3 and TRBJ2-1; 7 bases line up with TRBD2. The CDR3 is 15 amino acids. CDR1 is SGHTA, CDR2 FQGTGA, per germline. The trim removed 1 base at V and 6 bases at J, leaving 6 bases unmatched. CDR3 protein: CASSLRAGPPNEQFF. DNA of the CDR3: TGTGCCAGCAGCTTAAGAGCGGGACCACCCAATGAGCAGTTCTTC.

The rearrangement joins TRBV9 to TRBJ2-2, with D perhaps matching TRBD1 (6 bases). This CDR3 has 14 amino acids. The V end lost 6 bases, the J end lost 7 bases, and 16 bases lay between the germline ends. The germline V gene has CDR1 SGDLS and CDR2 YYNGEE. CDR3 coding DNA: TGTGCCAGCAAGGGCAGGGGAGAGATCGGGGAGCTGTTTTTT. Translated, it gives CASKGRGEIGELFF.

This clone was picked up one time. The V and J genes are TRBV19 and TRBJ1-1, with 7 bases identical to TRBD1. This CDR3 is built from 13 residues. Germline V lookup: CDR1 LNHDA, CDR2 SQIVND (reference sequence). J was trimmed by 13 bases and V by 3 bases; bases with no gene match: 11. The CDR3 DNA sequence: TGTGCCAGTAGTATCACCAGGGGGGCAGATGGTTTCTTT. Protein: CASSITRGADGFF. The whole variable domain, filled in from reference TRBV19 and TRBJ1-1, reads DGGITQSPKYLFRKEGQNVTLSCEQNLNHDAMYWYRQDPGQGLRLIYYSQIVNDFQKGDIAEGYSVSREKKESFPLTVTSAQKNPTAFYLCASSITRGADGFFGQGTRLTVV.

The chain recombines TRBV2 with TRBJ2-2; 13 positions agree with TRBD2. The CDR3 is 15 amino acids. Germline V gene lookup returns CDR1 SNHLY and CDR2 FYNNEI. The junction had 3 bases not matched to a gene; V was cut back by 6 bases and J by 5 bases. CDR3 sequence: CASRLTSGRTGELFF. CDR3 DNA sequence: TGTGCCAGCAGGCTGACTAGCGGGAGGACCGGGGAGCTGTTTTTT.

The chain recombines TRBV7-3 with TRBJ2-1; 7 bases are shared with TRBD1. CDR3 length: 16 residues. V dropped 0 bases and J dropped 8; count of bases not matched to a gene: 10. CDR1 is SGHTA and CDR2 is FQGTGA in the germline V gene. CDR3 bases: TGTGCCAGCAGCTTAACGCCGGGACAGAAGGGCTATGAGCAGTTCTTC. Translated, it gives CASSLTPGQKGYEQFF.

The CDR3 loop reads CASSPTQGRKNIQYF. CDR3 coding DNA: TGTGCCAGCAGCCCTACACAGGGTAGAAAAAACATTCAGTACTTC. The chain employs TRBV11-2 and TRBJ2-4; the D gene is possibly TRBD1 (6 bases). Trimming cost V 5 bases and J 4 bases, with 15 bases left between them. Germline V gene lookup returns CDR1 SGHAT and CDR2 FQNNGV. The CDR3 runs to 15 residues.

This CDR3 is CASSPRRYTQYF. The CDR3 nucleotides are TGTGCCAGCAGTCCCCGCCGCTATACCCAGTACTTC. This rearrangement joins TRBV28 to TRBJ2-5; unclear D gene. Germline V CDR1 and CDR2: MDHEN, SYDVKM. This CDR3 spans 12 amino acids. V shed 5 bases and J shed 8 bases, with 12 bases lying between them.

This chain connects TRBV18 to TRBJ1-3, with 8 bases fitting TRBD1. V gave up 3 bases and J gave up 2 bases; unmatched junction bases: 3. Germline assignment: CDR1 KGHSH and CDR2 LQKENI. This CDR3 spans 15 amino acids. The chain's CDR3 is CASSPPQGAGNTIYF. The CDR3 coding sequence is TGTGCCAGCTCACCCCCACAGGGGGCTGGAAACACCATATATTTT. The full variable domain, in which reference TRBV18 and TRBJ1-3 provide the parts outside the CDR3, is NAGVMQNPRHLVRRRGQEARLRCSPMKGHSHVYWYRQLPEEGLKFMVYLQKENIIDESGMPKERFSAEFPKEGPSILRIQQVVRGDSAAYFCASSPPQGAGNTIYFGEGSWLTVV.

The chain uses TRBV19 and TRBJ1-2; D gene ambiguous. CDR1 LNHDA and CDR2 SQIVND come from the germline V gene (reference sequence). The CDR3 extends over 11 amino acids. V lost 3 bases, J lost 10 bases, and 9 bases lay in between. CDR3 sequence (DNA): TGTGCCAGTAGTATCCGGGAGGTCTACACCTTC. Translating it yields CASSIREVYTF.